This TCR beta chain was identified during a study of shared clonotypes between healthy human individuals. Study at large: CD4 naive and memory got three plates each, CD8 naive two, CD8 memory one.

Sorted-subset replicate PCRs used about 200 ng of genomic DNA. This amount corresponded to some 32,000 T cell genomes. Per the original methods: Junction-only sequences without quality scores came from ImmunoSEQ, so filtering differed. Here immunoSEQ multiplex PCR was the method, and the copy in TCRdb shows in-frame clones only, minus some. For V, J and clone size, that table is used; D and trimming come from the DNA. This table holds millions of clones, 85% to 95% found once. With 6 bases clipped from V and 8 bases from J, the junction kept 5 bases outside the gene matches. Germline V gene lookup returns CDR1 MNHEY and CDR2 SVGAGI. The CDR3 spans 14 residues. To note about this clone: Its antigen is still unknown.

Study conclusions and caveats: Enrolling few donors narrowed the genetic and exposure-history diversity that was represented.

Sequencing input: naive CD4+ T cells sorted from blood. Indicated subset: CD45RA+ positively selected. The clonotype originates from a man aged 18 to 29 in good health. The chain combines TRBV6-5 with TRBJ1-6; 9 bases line up with TRBD1. This CDR3 is CASRPGQGHSPLHF. The DNA for the CDR3 is TGTGCCAGCAGGCCGGGACAGGGTCATTCACCCCTCCACTTT.